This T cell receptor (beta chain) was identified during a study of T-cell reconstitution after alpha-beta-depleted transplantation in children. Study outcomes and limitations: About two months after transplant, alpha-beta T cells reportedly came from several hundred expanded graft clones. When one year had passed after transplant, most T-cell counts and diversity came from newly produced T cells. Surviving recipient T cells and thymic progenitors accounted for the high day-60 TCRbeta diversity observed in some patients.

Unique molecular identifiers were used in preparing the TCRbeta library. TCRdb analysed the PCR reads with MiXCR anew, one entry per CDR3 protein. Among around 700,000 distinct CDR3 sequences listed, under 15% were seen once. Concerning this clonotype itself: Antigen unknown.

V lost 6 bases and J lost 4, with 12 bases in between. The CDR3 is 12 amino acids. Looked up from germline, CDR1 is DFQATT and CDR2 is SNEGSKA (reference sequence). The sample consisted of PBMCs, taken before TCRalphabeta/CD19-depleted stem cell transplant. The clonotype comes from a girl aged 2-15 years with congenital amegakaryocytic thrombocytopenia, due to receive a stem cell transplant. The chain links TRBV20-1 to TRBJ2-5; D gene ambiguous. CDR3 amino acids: CSAPDSGETQYF. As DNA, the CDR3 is TGCAGTGCCCCTGACTCGGGAGAGACCCAGTACTTC.